A single T cell receptor beta chain is shown here with its context. Its antigen is unknown. The same CDR3 also results from other DNA sequences found in this sample. This sample stems from a study of cytomegalovirus exposure and HLA in healthy donors. Findings of the study overall: The CMV antigen specificity of a few CMV-associated chains was confirmed through in vitro analysis. TCR beta V segments were, for the most part, productive about 87% or about 30% of the time in an earlier analysis.

PCR amplification relied on 60 Vbeta primers (plus 13 Jbeta primers). Sequencing was performed with immunoSEQ multiplex PCR; in TCRdb, only in-frame clones are kept and a portion is missing. Altogether about 160,000 clones are present, over 65% being singletons, with the ten largest covering around 3.3%. This CDR3 spans 15 amino acids. The J segment lost 2 bases and the V segment lost 4 bases, leaving 3 bases of the junction unmatched. Germline V lookup: CDR1 SNHLY, CDR2 FYNNEI. This clonotype was sampled from a woman in her forties in good health and CMV-seronegative. Sequencing used PBMCs. V is TRBV2 and J is TRBJ2-5, with 11 bases aligning to TRBD2. This CDR3 reads CASSAASGGQETQYF. Written as DNA, the CDR3 is TGTGCCAGCAGTGCGGCTAGCGGGGGGCAAGAGACCCAGTACTTC. Full variable domain (remainder filled in from reference TRBV2 and TRBJ2-5): EPEVTQTPSHQVTQMGQEVILRCVPISNHLYFYWYRQILGQKVEFLVSFYNNEISEKSEIFDDQFSVERPDGSNFTLKIRSTKLEDSAMYFCASSAASGGQETQYFGPGTRLLVL.